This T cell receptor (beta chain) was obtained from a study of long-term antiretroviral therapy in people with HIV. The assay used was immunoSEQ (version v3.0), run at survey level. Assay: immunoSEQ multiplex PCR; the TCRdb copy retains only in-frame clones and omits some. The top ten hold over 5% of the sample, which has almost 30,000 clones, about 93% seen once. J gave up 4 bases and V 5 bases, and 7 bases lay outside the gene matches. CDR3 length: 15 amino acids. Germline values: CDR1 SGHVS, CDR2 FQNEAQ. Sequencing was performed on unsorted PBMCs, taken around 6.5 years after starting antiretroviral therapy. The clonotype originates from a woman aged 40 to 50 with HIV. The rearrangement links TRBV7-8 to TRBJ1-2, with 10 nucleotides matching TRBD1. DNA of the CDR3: TGTGCCAGCAGCCCTGGACAGGGGGGAGGCTATGGCTACACCTTC. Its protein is CASSPGQGGGYGYTF.